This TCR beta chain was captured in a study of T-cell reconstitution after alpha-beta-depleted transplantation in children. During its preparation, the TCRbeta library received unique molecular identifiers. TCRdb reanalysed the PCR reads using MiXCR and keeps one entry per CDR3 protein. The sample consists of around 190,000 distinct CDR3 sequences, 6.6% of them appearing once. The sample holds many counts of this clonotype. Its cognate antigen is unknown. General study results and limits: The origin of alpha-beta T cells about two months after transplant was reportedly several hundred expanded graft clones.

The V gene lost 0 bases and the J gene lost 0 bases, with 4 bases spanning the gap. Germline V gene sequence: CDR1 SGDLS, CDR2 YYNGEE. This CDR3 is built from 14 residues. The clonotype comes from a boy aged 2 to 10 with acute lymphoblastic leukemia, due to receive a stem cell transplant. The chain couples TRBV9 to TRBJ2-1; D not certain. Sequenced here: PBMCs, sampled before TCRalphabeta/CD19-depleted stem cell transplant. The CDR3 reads CASSVGSSYNEQFF. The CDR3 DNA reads TGTGCCAGCAGCGTAGGTAGCTCCTACAATGAGCAGTTCTTC.